The 10 T cell receptor beta chains given below trace back to one sample, sequenced in a study of radiation and T cells in renal cell carcinoma. Libraries were prepared by immunoSEQ multiplex PCR; TCRdb keeps only in-frame clonotypes and omits some of them. The table shows roughly 140,000 clones, with roughly 87% occurring only once. Time point defined: blood 2 weeks post-SBRT. Treatment noted: 15 Gy SBRT to primary tumor, nephrectomy 4 weeks later. The sample in question was blood, obtained from a patient whose treatment included radiotherapy and nephrectomy. These receptors all come from a woman aged 45-65 years with renal cell carcinoma.

The chain links TRBV16 to TRBJ1-5; possibly TRBD1 for D (5 bases). Trimming cost V 2 bases and J 4 bases, with 12 bases left between them. CDR1 and CDR2 from the germline V gene are KGHSY and FQNENV. The CDR3 sequence is 15 residues long. CDR3 DNA sequence: TGTGCCAGCAGCCAAGAGCAGGGTATTAATCAGCCCCAGCATTTT. Translating gives CASSQEQGINQPQHF.

V is TRBV11-2 and J is TRBJ1-2; no clear D gene. The V gene lost 3 bases and the J gene lost 5 bases, with 7 bases spanning the gap. In germline, CDR1 is SGHAT, CDR2 FQNNGV. The CDR3 spans 12 residues. DNA of the CDR3: TGTGCCAGCAGCTTGGCGGATTATGGCTACACCTTC. Encoded protein: CASSLADYGYTF.

The chain has TRBV20-1 and TRBJ2-7; no clear D. Germline lookup yields CDR1 DFQATT and CDR2 SNEGSKA (reference sequence). V shed 1 base and J shed 4 bases, with 5 bases lying between them. There are 11 residues in the CDR3. For the CDR3, the DNA is TGCAGTGCTAGAGTGGGTTACGAGCAGTACTTC. This sequence encodes CSARVGYEQYF.

The V and J genes are TRBV4-2 and TRBJ1-1; D is undetermined. Trimming stripped 1 base from V and 6 bases from J, with 24 bases between. Looked up from germline, CDR1 is LGHNA and CDR2 is YNFKEQ. The CDR3 consists of 18 residues. In nucleotides, the CDR3 is TGTGCCAGCAGCCAAGTCCTCGCTAAGGCCCGGGGTGAACCTGAAGCTTTCTTT. Translated, it gives CASSQVLAKARGEPEAFF.

J is TRBJ1-1 and V is TRBV5-1; the D gene is possibly TRBD1 (5 bases). Deletions cut 3 bases from V and 0 bases from J, with 15 bases between. Germline values: CDR1 SGHRS, CDR2 YFSETQ. The CDR3 runs 16 residues. The CDR3 DNA reads as TGCGCCAGCAGCTGGGGGGGAGGCGTCGTGAACACTGAAGCTTTCTTT. Protein: CASSWGGGVVNTEAFF.

This clone came up once. The V call is TRBV19, the J call TRBJ2-7; D not certain. V lost 5 bases and J 3 bases, leaving 23 bases between the germline ends. Germline V lookup: CDR1 LNHDA, CDR2 SQIVND (reference sequence). This CDR3 has 17 amino acids. CDR3 region: CASSSRFGAAWGYEQYF. The CDR3 DNA is TGTGCCAGTAGTTCGCGGTTCGGAGCAGCCTGGGGCTACGAGCAGTACTTC.

The chain combines TRBV18 with TRBJ1-1; TRBD1 matches 7 bases. This CDR3 spans 16 amino acids. Germline values: CDR1 KGHSH, CDR2 LQKENI. The junction had 10 bases not matched to a gene; V was cut back by 6 bases and J by 0 bases. The CDR3 loop reads CASSRYRGEMNTEAFF. The CDR3 nucleotides are TGTGCCAGCTCGCGATACAGGGGCGAGATGAACACTGAAGCTTTCTTT.

CDR3 in amino acids: CASSFLGPDTQYF. As DNA, the CDR3 is TGTGCCAGCAGCTTTCTGGGACCAGATACGCAGTATTTT. This chain joins TRBV7-9 and TRBJ2-3, with D possibly called TRBD1 or TRBD2 (5 bases each). The V and J ends lost 3 bases and 4 bases respectively, with 8 bases between them. CDR3 size: 13 residues. Per germline, CDR1 SEHNR and CDR2 FQNEAQ (reference sequence).

V gene TRBV6-1 combines with J gene TRBJ1-5, with D unclear. This CDR3 spans 14 amino acids. From germline, CDR1 is MNHNS and CDR2 SASEGT. V lost 0 bases, J lost 2 bases, and 5 bases lay in between. The chain's CDR3 is CASSEATGNQPQHF. The CDR3 bases are TGTGCCAGCAGTGAAGCAACAGGCAATCAGCCCCAGCATTTT.

This clone appeared a single time. The chain carries TRBV10-3 and TRBJ2-2; 12 positions agree with TRBD2. The CDR3 covers 17 residues. The germline V gene has CDR1 ENHRY and CDR2 SYGVKD. J lost 7 bases, V lost 6 bases, and 12 bases had no gene match. The CDR3 is CAISWGPSGGADGELFF. In DNA, the CDR3 is TGTGCCATCAGCTGGGGTCCTAGCGGGGGGGCCGACGGGGAGCTGTTTTTT.